This T cell receptor beta chain was retrieved from a study of control samples from healthy donors and cancer patients. Germline CDR1 is MDHEN and CDR2 is SYDVKM. With 3 bases removed from V and 4 bases from J, the gap between germline ends came to 9 bases. This CDR3 comprises 13 residues. Sequenced by immunoSEQ multiplex PCR; TCRdb stores in-frame clones only, minus some. The table has 80,000 or so clones, 85% to 95% seen once. The specimen was blood. The chain links TRBV28 to TRBJ1-2; no definite D call. The receptor's source is a woman aged 60-75 years in good health. The CDR3 here is CASSFGVLYGYTF. In DNA, the CDR3 is TGTGCCAGCAGTTTTGGCGTTCTCTATGGCTACACCTTC.